This is a list of T cell receptor beta chains from one sample in a study of STAT3 mutations in large granular lymphocyte leukemia. Here immunoSEQ multiplex PCR was the method, and the copy in TCRdb shows in-frame clones only, minus some. The sample has some 28,000 clones; 60% to 85% are singletons. The sequenced sample consisted of peripheral blood mononuclear cells. The receptors originated from a woman in her forties or fifties with T-cell large granular lymphocyte leukemia. Some clones in this sample may be carry-over from other donors' samples. Both conserved end residues are part of each CDR3. Fields, in order: J gene, V gene, CDR3 protein.

TRBJ2-3	TRBV10-2	CASRSGTVGTDTQYF
TRBJ1-1	TRBV18	CASSPRTGAPNTEAFF
TRBJ2-1	TRBV15	CATSRDLLAGGDEQFF
TRBJ2-5	TRBV7-9	CASSHPRAGYQETQYF
TRBJ1-5	TRBV6-6	CASSSHKLRDNQPQHF
TRBJ2-7	TRBV18	CASSPASGPYEQYF
TRBJ2-7	TRBV27	CASSLGLAGLYEQYF
TRBJ2-1	TRBV29-1	CSVPREGTGRNEQFF
TRBJ2-2	TRBV27	CASRQGPRPGELFF
TRBJ2-7	TRBV20-1	CSVGVNREQYF
TRBJ1-1	TRBV19	CASSYSGGNTEAFF
TRBJ2-7	TRBV7-2	CASSTGGGRGRVEEQYF
TRBJ1-3	TRBV23-1	CASSQEIISRRGNTIYF
TRBJ2-2	TRBV6-5	CASSYRKGRTGELFF
TRBJ1-1	TRBV7-3	CASSGQGSGAFF
TRBJ1-4	TRBV27	CASSSIPRGDEKLFF
TRBJ2-2	TRBV6-1	CASSVYSGVSGELFF
TRBJ2-2	TRBV27	CASSPWASGRSGELFF
TRBJ1-2	TRBV28	CASSSRLWGYTF
TRBJ2-7	TRBV5-4	CASSAWLAGGYEQYF
TRBJ1-1	TRBV7-9	CASSLRAGNTEAFF
TRBJ2-1	TRBV4-3	CASSPTIERDRFF
TRBJ1-4	TRBV28	CASSLGSNEKLFF
TRBJ2-3	TRBV14	CASSQGGLAGGDTQYF
TRBJ2-5	TRBV18	CASTGTGIVETQYF
TRBJ2-1	TRBV28	CASSPGPVGANEQFF
TRBJ1-2	TRBV6-5	CASRGGVRGGYTF
TRBJ2-7	TRBV5-6	CASSPDPTSTLEQYF
TRBJ1-2	TRBV6-5	CASRRQPGSYGYTF
TRBJ2-7	TRBV29-1	CSVAGDMRQYF
TRBJ2-7	TRBV11-2	CASSLVTGGSYEQYF
TRBJ1-1	TRBV18	CASSPDPNTEAFF
TRBJ2-5	TRBV7-2	CASSGLTSQETQYF
TRBJ1-5	TRBV30	CAWNKQGLGPQHF
TRBJ1-5	TRBV7-2	CASSPQGGNQPQHF
TRBJ1-2	TRBV11-3	CASSSGSSHDYGYTF
TRBJ1-2	TRBV7-2	CASEETNYGYTF
TRBJ2-5	TRBV5-1	CASKRGQGTETQYF
TRBJ2-1	TRBV5-4	CASSFFYNEQFF
TRBJ2-5	TRBV27	CASIAPPGPASWTQYF
TRBJ2-7	TRBV29-1	CSVEGGAGNSYEQYF
TRBJ1-1	TRBV5-5	CASSLWSTTSNTEAFF
TRBJ1-1	TRBV18	CASSPRTLNTEAFF
TRBJ2-5	TRBV30	CAWGQKVQETQYF
TRBJ2-7	TRBV4-3	CASSQVAGGSGEQYF
TRBJ2-2	TRBV7-9	CASSRELDTGELFF
TRBJ1-4	TRBV29-1	CSVEDSPEKLFF
TRBJ2-6	TRBV6-5	CASSSRGTGANVLTF
TRBJ2-3	TRBV7-9	CASSLTGQFTDTQYF
TRBJ1-5	TRBV28	CASSLVDNQPQHF
TRBJ2-1	TRBV5-1	CASSPGQTSYNEQFF
TRBJ1-2	TRBV5-6	CASSLVDSYYGYTF
TRBJ2-7	TRBV28	CASSLTDGAYEQYF
TRBJ2-2	TRBV7-3	CASSLTSTGELFF
TRBJ1-1	TRBV5-4	CASSLGHLLTGNTEAFF
TRBJ1-2	TRBV10-2	CASSGNLGGGGYTF
TRBJ2-5	TRBV18	CASSPQGAWETQYF
TRBJ2-3	TRBV30	CAWSVGGRPDTQYF